One and the same sample provided the 29 T cell receptor beta chains below, sequenced in a study of T cell clonality in common variable immunodeficiency. The method was immunoSEQ multiplex PCR; TCRdb's version includes in-frame clones alone and lacks a portion of them. The sample was found to contain under 45,000 clones, and every one recurs. Specimen: peripheral blood mononuclear cells. The origin of the receptors is a person aged 18-70 years in good health.

There are many counts of this clone. The DNA ends 3 residues before the CDR3 does, and the rest of the CDR3 is filled in from the germline J gene. The genes are TRBV6-2 or TRBV6-3 and TRBJ2-2; D may be TRBD2 (5 bases). Germline CDR1 MNHEY, CDR2 SVGEGT. The germline V and J ends were trimmed by 4 bases and 3 bases, with 15 bases remaining between them. The CDR3 is 16 residues long. CDR3 DNA (partial): TGTGCCAGCAGTTCTTTTCTAGCTGATGACACCGGGGAG. Its translation is CASSSFLADDTGE. The CDR3 in full is CASSSFLADDTGELFF.

The table lists this clone with a few counts. The CDR3 end falls 3 residues outside the read, so it is completed with the germline J gene. The chain has TRBV30 and TRBJ2-3, with D possibly being TRBD2 (7 bases). This CDR3 contains 14 residues. Germline CDR1 is GTSNPN and CDR2 is SVGIG (reference sequence). The CDR3 here is CAWGGGGAYQPQYF. The sequenced part of the CDR3 DNA is TGTGCCTGGGGTGGGGGGGGCGCCTATCAGCCG.

This clone was seen many times. The read ends 3 residues before the CDR3 terminus; that terminus is restored from the germline J gene. The V and J genes are TRBV20-1 and TRBJ2-5; 8 bases fit TRBD2. Germline CDR1 is DFQATT and CDR2 is SNEGSKA (reference sequence). J was trimmed by 5 bases and V by 0 bases; bases with no gene match: 5. This CDR3 contains 14 residues. The DNA read from the CDR3 is TGCAGTGCTAGAGACGTAGCGGGACTGGAGACC. Translation: CSARDVAGLET. In full, the CDR3 is CSARDVAGLETQYF.

This clone was observed at least ten times. The CDR3 end lies 3 residues beyond the end of the read and is filled in from the germline J gene. V is TRBV28 and J is TRBJ2-4; D is possibly TRBD2 (5 bases). In germline, CDR1 is MDHEN, CDR2 SYDVKM. The ends were cut back, 5 bases at V and 5 bases at J, with 10 bases in the middle. This CDR3 spans 13 amino acids. The CDR3 bases that were read are TGTGCCAGCAGTCGGGGAGACCAAAACATT. This translates into CASSRGDQNI. The full CDR3 protein is CASSRGDQNIQYF.

As to this clone: The read is 3 residues too short to cover the CDR3 end, so that end is filled in from the germline J gene. The chain links TRBV20-1 to TRBJ1-2; 8 nucleotides agree with TRBD1. From germline, CDR1 is DFQATT and CDR2 SNEGSKA (reference sequence). CDR3 length: 15 amino acids. Trimming took 1 base from V and 2 from J; bases not matched to a gene: 6. CDR3 DNA (partial): TGCAGTGCTAGAGGGGCGAACAGGGGGAACTATGGC. It codes for CSARGANRGNYG. The full CDR3 protein reads CSARGANRGNYGYTF.

This clone was seen at least ten times. The germline gene is not matched at one end of the junction; a read error may be the cause. The DNA ends 3 residues before the CDR3 does, and the rest of the CDR3 is filled in from the germline J gene. The rearrangement links TRBV20-1 to TRBJ1-1, with 7 bases identical to TRBD1. Germline assignment: CDR1 DFQATT and CDR2 SNEGSKA (reference sequence). The CDR3 extends over 13 amino acids. The CDR3 reads CSAREGANAEAFF. The DNA read from the CDR3 is TGCAGTGCTAGGGAGGGGGCGAACGCTGAA.

With regard to this clone: The CDR3 goes on 3 residues after the read ends, and that part is filled in from the germline J gene. J is TRBJ1-2 and V is TRBV19; 7 bases fit TRBD1. The germline gives CDR1 LNHDA, CDR2 SQIVND (reference sequence). The CDR3 is 14 amino acids. The CDR3 DNA, read in part, is TGTGCCAGTAGTGTTCTAACAGGGGCCGATACC. This gives the protein CASSVLTGADT. In full, the CDR3 reads CASSVLTGADTYTF.

This clone has at least ten counts. The CDR3 goes on 3 residues after the read ends, and that part is filled in from the germline J gene. The chain uses TRBV6-2 or TRBV6-3 and TRBJ2-1, with D perhaps matching TRBD1 (6 bases). The CDR3 length is 17 residues. Trimming took off 4 bases at V and 4 bases at J, with 20 bases between the two ends. Germline lookup yields CDR1 MNHEY and CDR2 SVGEGT. The CDR3 sequence: CASSFLGAPSEYNEQFF. CDR3 bases read: TGTGCCAGCAGTTTTTTGGGGGCCCCTTCGGAATACAATGAG.

This clone was seen ten or more times. Read coverage stops 3 residues before the CDR3 terminus; the germline J gene supplies the remainder. This sequence joins TRBV5-5 and TRBJ2-3, with D maybe TRBD1 (5 bases). Looked up from germline, CDR1 is SGHKS and CDR2 is YYEKEE (reference sequence). The CDR3 length is 14 residues. V dropped 2 bases and J dropped 5 bases, with 12 bases sitting between them. The CDR3 bases that were read are TGTGCCAGCAGCTTTGTGGGGCTAAAAGATACG. This translates into CASSFVGLKDT. The full CDR3 sequence reads CASSFVGLKDTQYF. Supplemented by reference TRBV5-5 and TRBJ2-3, the full variable domain reads DAGVTQSPTHLIKTRGQQVTLRCSPISGHKSVSWYQQVLGQGPQFIFQYYEKEERGRGNFPDRFSARQFPNYSSELNVNALLLGDSALYLCASSFVGLKDTQYFGPGTRLTVL.

In its sample, this clone was seen many times. The read ends 3 residues shy of where the CDR3 ends; the end is completed using the germline J gene. The chain recombines TRBV5-1 with TRBJ2-4; D remains ambiguous. The CDR3 covers 12 residues. Germline V gene sequence: CDR1 SGHRS, CDR2 YFSETQ. Incomplete CDR3 DNA: TGCGCCAGCAGCTCGGAACTATCTATT. It yields the protein CASSSELSI. From start to end, the CDR3 is CASSSELSIQYF.

This clone occurred many times. The read comes to an end 3 residues before the CDR3 does, leaving the germline J gene to fill in the end. The chain links TRBV20-1 to TRBJ2-2, with 7 bases fitting TRBD1. The V gene's germline CDR1 is DFQATT and CDR2 SNEGSKA (reference sequence). V lost 2 bases and J lost 0; bases outside the gene matches: 9. The CDR3 is made up of 17 amino acids. The CDR3 sequence: CSARPSYRGPNTGELFF. Partial CDR3 DNA: TGCAGTGCTAGACCCTCTTACAGGGGCCCGAACACCGGGGAG.

This clone occurred many times. The read is 3 residues too short to cover the CDR3 end, so that end is filled in from the germline J gene. The chain has TRBV7-3 and TRBJ2-3, with 7 bases fitting TRBD2. CDR1 SGHTA and CDR2 FQGTGA come from the germline V gene. The CDR3 runs to 16 residues. The part of the CDR3 DNA that was read is TGTGCCAGCAGCTTAATTTGCGGGAGCTACCAAGAGACG. This codes for CASSLICGSYQET. The full CDR3 sequence reads CASSLICGSYQETQYF.

In this sample, this clone turned up a few times. The CDR3 end is not reached by the read, which stops 3 residues before it; the germline J gene fills it in. The chain has TRBV11-2 and TRBJ1-2, with no clear D. The CDR3 runs 13 residues. Germline values: CDR1 SGHAT, CDR2 FQNNGV. The V end lost 6 bases, the J end lost 3 bases, and 11 bases lay between the germline ends. CDR3 sequence: CASSRRPDYGYTF. CDR3 DNA (partial): TGTGCCAGCAGTCGCAGGCCCGACTATGGC.

This clone was seen at least ten times. The observed sequence ends 3 residues before the CDR3 terminus, with the missing tail filled in from the germline J gene. The rearrangement links TRBV30 to TRBJ1-1; D is undetermined. The CDR3 runs 13 residues. V lost 0 bases, J lost 6 bases, and 11 bases lay in between. Germline CDR1 is GTSNPN and CDR2 is SVGIG (reference sequence). The part of the CDR3 DNA that was read is TGTGCCTGGAGTGTAGGGTTTGGCGCTGAA. Protein product: CAWSVGFGAE. The complete CDR3 sequence is CAWSVGFGAEAFF.

This clone was recorded a few times. The missing CDR3 end, 3 residues past where the read stops, is filled in from the germline J gene. Distinct nucleotide sequences in the sample also encode this CDR3. The chain uses TRBV20-1 and TRBJ2-1; TRBD2 matches at 8 bases. V trimming: 5 bases; J trimming: 1 base; junction bases outside the gene matches: 10. The CDR3 loop spans 16 amino acids. Germline V gene lookup returns CDR1 DFQATT and CDR2 SNEGSKA (reference sequence). The CDR3 is CSAFGLAGGSYNEQFF. CDR3 DNA, as far as it was read: TGCAGTGCTTTTGGACTAGCAGGTGGATCCTACAATGAG.

This clone was counted at least ten times. The CDR3 end falls 3 residues outside the read, so it is completed with the germline J gene. The chain combines TRBV5-1 with TRBJ2-2; D perhaps matches TRBD2 (5 bases). The CDR3 extends over 14 amino acids. Germline CDR1 is SGHRS and CDR2 is YFSETQ. V shed 3 bases and J shed 5 bases, with 11 bases lying between them. The sequenced CDR3 bases are TGCGCCAGCAGCTGGAGCGGTCGTACCGGGGAG. It yields the protein CASSWSGRTGE. The full CDR3 sequence reads CASSWSGRTGELFF. The full variable domain, completed using reference TRBV5-1 and TRBJ2-2, is KAGVTQTPRYLIKTRGQQVTLSCSPISGHRSVSWYQQTPGQGLQFLFEYFSETQRNKGNFPGRFSGRQFSNSRSEMNVSTLELGDSALYLCASSWSGRTGELFFGEGSRLTVL.

This clone has a count of ten or more. The read ends 3 residues shy of where the CDR3 ends; the end is completed using the germline J gene. The chain recombines TRBV20-1 with TRBJ1-4; the D gene is possibly TRBD1 (5 bases). CDR1 and CDR2 (germline): DFQATT, SNEGSKA (reference sequence). The CDR3 contains 14 residues. V dropped 0 bases and J dropped 3 bases, with 8 bases sitting between them. This CDR3 reads CSARDGGANEKLFF. The CDR3 bases that were read are TGCAGTGCTAGAGATGGGGGGGCTAATGAAAAA.

This clone was counted many times. The read terminates 3 residues before the CDR3 end, so the remaining end is supplied by the germline J gene. The genes are TRBV2 and TRBJ2-1; the match to TRBD2 covers 9 bases. The germline V gene encodes CDR1 SNHLY and CDR2 FYNNEI. The CDR3 covers 16 residues. J was trimmed by 5 bases and V by 6 bases; bases with no gene match: 11. Partial CDR3 DNA: TGTGCCAGCAGCGACGGACGGACTAGCGCAAACAATGAG. It yields the protein CASSDGRTSANNE. The CDR3 in full is CASSDGRTSANNEQFF.

This clone was observed at least ten times. The CDR3 end falls 3 residues outside the read, so it is completed with the germline J gene. The chain is built from TRBV20-1 and TRBJ2-5; 15 bases are a match to TRBD2. CDR1 is DFQATT and CDR2 is SNEGSKA in the germline V gene (reference sequence). V lost 4 bases, J lost 3 bases, and 9 bases stayed unmatched. There are 17 residues in the CDR3. CDR3 DNA, as far as it was read: TGCAGTGCTACCGCCGGACTAGCGGGAGGGAATGAAGAGACC. Amino acid sequence: CSATAGLAGGNEET. Given in full, the CDR3 is CSATAGLAGGNEETQYF.

This clone was picked up many times. The CDR3 end lies 3 residues beyond the end of the read and is filled in from the germline J gene. The gene calls are TRBV20-1 and TRBJ2-7; 7 nucleotides align to TRBD1. The CDR3 is 13 amino acids. Germline-derived CDR1 and CDR2 are DFQATT and SNEGSKA (reference sequence). Losses at the gene ends were 6 bases for V and 6 bases for J; bases not matched to a gene: 11. The sequenced CDR3 bases are TGCAGTGCCACAGGGGATACGGCAGGCGAG. The encoded protein is CSATGDTAGE. The CDR3 as a whole reads CSATGDTAGEQYF.

This clone was picked up many times. The read ends 3 residues early relative to the CDR3; the germline J gene fills the gap. This rearrangement joins TRBV5-1 to TRBJ2-3; TRBD2 aligns across 12 bases. Germline V gene data show CDR1 as SGHRS and CDR2 as YFSETQ. V trimming: 1 base; J trimming: 2 bases; junction bases outside the gene matches: 8. The CDR3 runs 18 residues. The DNA read from the CDR3 is TGCGCCAGCAGCTTGAAGAGACTAGCGGGAGAATCCACAGATACG. Translation gives CASSLKRLAGESTDT. The CDR3 reads in full as CASSLKRLAGESTDTQYF.

This clone was detected a few times. The DNA ends 3 residues before the CDR3 does, and the rest of the CDR3 is filled in from the germline J gene. J is TRBJ1-2 and V is TRBV19; D ambiguous. CDR3 length equals 16 residues. The germline V gene encodes CDR1 LNHDA and CDR2 SQIVND (reference sequence). Incomplete CDR3 DNA: TGTGCCAGTAGTATAGATCTTCGAGCGGCCCTCTACGAC. Translated, it gives CASSIDLRAALYD. The complete CDR3 protein is CASSIDLRAALYDYTF.

This clone was observed a handful of times. The sequenced fragment ends 3 residues before the CDR3 boundary, so the rest is inferred from the germline J gene. The rearrangement uses TRBV19 and TRBJ1-6; TRBD1 is a possible D gene (5 bases). Looked up from germline, CDR1 is LNHDA and CDR2 is SQIVND (reference sequence). Trimming cost V 5 bases and J 10 bases, with 12 bases left between them. This CDR3 has 13 residues. The sequenced part of the CDR3 DNA is TGTGCCAGTAGTCCCAGGGTGCAATCACCC. Its translation: CASSPRVQSP. The full CDR3 protein reads CASSPRVQSPLHF.

This clone was seen many times. The read comes to an end 3 residues before the CDR3 does, leaving the germline J gene to fill in the end. V gene TRBV7-6 combines with J gene TRBJ2-5, with a weak D call TRBD2 (6 bases). CDR1 and CDR2 from the germline V gene are SGHVS and FNYEAQ. The CDR3 is 15 residues long. V was clipped by 4 bases and J by 0 bases, with 12 bases between them. CDR3 residues: CASSSSDRYQETQYF. The sequenced CDR3 bases are TGTGCCAGCAGCTCTAGCGATCGTTACCAAGAGACC.

This clone was counted between two and nine times. The read gets to within 3 residues of the CDR3 end, and the germline J gene fills in the rest. The gene calls are TRBV10-2 and TRBJ2-1, with D possibly TRBD2 on 6 matching bases. The CDR3 has 14 residues. Trimming removed 8 bases from V and 5 bases from J, with 16 bases in between. CDR1 WSHSY and CDR2 SAAADI come from the germline V gene. The sequenced CDR3 bases are TGCGCCAGCTCCCTGGCGGGAACCAACAATGAG. Amino acid sequence: CASSLAGTNNE. The complete CDR3 protein is CASSLAGTNNEQFF.

This clone was seen many times. With the read ending 3 residues before the CDR3 end, the germline J gene is used to fill in that end. V usage is TRBV5-1 and J usage is TRBJ1-1, with D possibly being TRBD1 (5 bases). CDR3 size: 14 residues. The germline gives CDR1 SGHRS, CDR2 YFSETQ. Trimming removed 4 bases from V and 4 bases from J, with 14 bases in between. CDR3 DNA, as far as it was read: TGCGCCAGCAGCCAACAGGCCGCTGGCACTGAA. It specifies CASSQQAAGTE. The whole CDR3 is CASSQQAAGTEAFF.

This clone was recorded many times. The sequenced CDR3 bases are TGTGCCAGTAGTATAGATCATTATCAGCCC. Residues: CASSIDHYQP. The full CDR3 protein is CASSIDHYQPQHF. V gene TRBV19 combines with J gene TRBJ1-5; the D is unclear. The read finishes 3 residues shy of the CDR3 end, and the germline J gene is used to complete it. The CDR3 length is 13 residues. Germline CDR1 and CDR2: LNHDA and SQIVND (reference sequence). With 0 bases removed from V and 5 bases from J, the gap between germline ends came to 5 bases.

In its sample, this clone was seen many times. The CDR3 end lies 3 residues beyond the end of the read and is filled in from the germline J gene. The chain links TRBV12-3 or TRBV12-4 to TRBJ2-7, with D unresolved. The CDR3 totals 14 residues. V dropped 2 bases and J dropped 0 bases, with 8 bases sitting between them. CDR3 protein: CASSLSVSSYEQYF. The CDR3 bases that were read are TGTGCCAGCAGTTTATCGGTGAGCTCCTACGAG.

This clone was recorded at least ten times. CDR3 DNA (partial): TGTGCCAGCCATCTAGCGGGAGGAGGGACAGATACG. This encodes CASHLAGGGTDT. The entire CDR3 sequence reads CASHLAGGGTDTQYF. The chain carries TRBV18 and TRBJ2-3, with TRBD2 matching over 11 bases. The CDR3 goes on 3 residues after the read ends, and that part is filled in from the germline J gene. The length of the CDR3 is 15 residues. V trimming: 8 bases; J trimming: 3 bases; junction bases outside the gene matches: 7. From germline, CDR1 is KGHSH and CDR2 LQKENI. Based on the CDR3 plus reference TRBV18 and TRBJ2-3, the full variable domain is NAGVMQNPRHLVRRRGQEARLRCSPMKGHSHVYWYRQLPEEGLKFMVYLQKENIIDESGMPKERFSAEFPKEGPSILRIQQVVRGDSAAYFCASHLAGGGTDTQYFGPGTRLTVL.